Described below is a single TCR beta chain sequence and its context. This record belongs to a study of blood T cell repertoires in COVID-19. Data came from immunoSEQ multiplex PCR; TCRdb stores just in-frame clones and leaves some out. Seen here are under 250,000 clones, around four fifths observed once, and the top ten hold 7.6%. V lost 4 bases, J lost 0 bases, and 0 bases stayed unmatched. CDR1 and CDR2 from the germline V gene are MDHEN and SYDVKM. CDR3 size: 13 residues. This chain joins TRBV28 and TRBJ2-7, with 7 bases lining up with TRBD1. The sample was peripheral blood. This TCR came from a woman aged 50 to 65 with active or convalescent COVID-19. The CDR3 DNA reads as TGTGCCAGCAGTTACAGGGGCTCCTACGAGCAGTACGTC. Amino acids: CASSYRGSYEQYV.